Described below is a single T cell receptor (beta chain) sequence and its context. In the authors' methods: Amplification from reference gene primers served as the basis for estimated nucleated cell counts. The data were produced by immunoSEQ multiplex PCR, yet TCRdb's version contains in-frame clones alone and is incomplete. For V, J and clone size, that table is used; D and trimming come from the DNA. The data contain about 120,000 clones, approximately 85% of them singletons. The sample belongs to a study of blood T cell repertoires in COVID-19. Study as a whole: Spain, Italy and the United States supplied samples that represented acute and convalescent COVID-19.

The CDR3 has 15 residues. Germline V CDR1 and CDR2: SNHLY, FYNNEI. V was clipped by 1 base and J by 7 bases, with 17 bases between them. Specimen: peripheral blood. The chain has TRBV2 and TRBJ2-7; D is possibly TRBD2 (6 bases). This receptor was taken from a woman of 80 years or more with acute or convalescent COVID-19. The CDR3 coding sequence is TGTGCCAGCAGTGAAGTCGGGACTCACAGTGAAGAGCAGTACTTC. Amino acids: CASSEVGTHSEEQYF.